Each of the 15 T cell receptor beta chains below was sequenced from the same sample in a study of human T cells and chemical hapten exposure. Researchers extracted total RNA from unfractionated whole blood. TCRdb redid the calling of the 5' RACE reads with MiXCR, one entry per CDR3 protein. Altogether tens of thousands of distinct CDR3 sequences are present, approximately 15% being singletons, with the ten largest covering approximately 6.3%. These receptors came from a female donor in good health.

The chain recombines TRBV3-1 with TRBJ2-7, with 8 bases lining up with TRBD2. Germline values: CDR1 LGHDT, CDR2 YNNKEL (reference sequence). There are 16 residues in the CDR3. V trimming: 4 bases; J trimming: 0 bases; junction bases outside the gene matches: 8. The CDR3 is CASSRRGAGGSYEQYF. Here the CDR3 DNA reads TGTGCCAGCAGCCGAAGAGGGGCGGGGGGCTCCTACGAGCAGTACTTC.

The sample holds a few counts of this clonotype. The rearrangement uses TRBV5-1 and TRBJ2-1; 11 bases map to TRBD2. This CDR3 is built from 15 residues. The V gene's germline CDR1 is SGHRS and CDR2 YFSETQ. Losses at the gene ends were 2 bases for V and 9 bases for J; bases not matched to a gene: 7. The CDR3, as DNA: TGCGCCAGCAGCTTAAGTACTAGCGGGAGCGGTGAGCAGTTCTTC. Protein: CASSLSTSGSGEQFF.

This sequence joins TRBV6-5 and TRBJ2-1, with 7 bases aligning to TRBD2. V was pared by 7 bases and J by 2 bases, with 14 bases of the junction left unmatched. Looked up from germline, CDR1 is MNHEY and CDR2 is SVGAGI. The CDR3 consists of 17 residues. Here the CDR3 reads CASTNLGGGSPYNEQFF. CDR3 nucleotides: TGTGCCAGCACCAACCTTGGGGGAGGGAGCCCCTACAATGAGCAGTTCTTC.

This clonotype has just a few counts. The V and J genes are TRBV28 and TRBJ1-2; a weak D match, TRBD1 (6 bases). V was trimmed by 5 bases and J by 8 bases, leaving 21 bases between them. Germline-derived CDR1 and CDR2 are MDHEN and SYDVKM. The CDR3 has 15 residues. This CDR3 is CASSRGGGNRDGYTF. The CDR3 bases are TGTGCCAGCAGTCGGGGGGGGGGAAACAGGGACGGCTACACCTTC.

The CDR3 DNA sequence: TGTGCCAGCAGTTTTGGCCAGGGGCTTTACTCCTATAATTCACCCCTCCACTTT. Translation gives CASSFGQGLYSYNSPLHF. The chain combines TRBV27 with TRBJ1-6; a weak D match, TRBD1 (6 bases). Trimming left V 3 bases short and J 0 bases short, with 15 bases between. Germline loops: CDR1 MNHEY, CDR2 SMNVEV (reference sequence). The CDR3 contains 18 residues.

V and J are TRBV27 and TRBJ1-3, with D possibly matching TRBD1 (6 bases). V was shortened by 5 bases and J by 5 bases, with 13 bases between the two germline ends. The length of the CDR3 is 14 residues. Germline assignment: CDR1 MNHEY and CDR2 SMNVEV (reference sequence). CDR3 sequence: CASSPRGQRNTIYF. CDR3 bases: TGTGCCAGCAGTCCCCGGGGGCAACGAAACACCATATATTTT.

The chain employs TRBV30 and TRBJ2-2; D gene uncertain. Germline V lookup: CDR1 GTSNPN, CDR2 SVGIG (reference sequence). Trimming pared 2 bases from V and 3 bases from J, leaving 10 bases between. CDR3 length: 14 residues. CDR3 coding DNA: TGTGCCTGGAGTCTTAGGGCAGACACCGGGGAGCTGTTTTTT. Its translation: CAWSLRADTGELFF.

This clonotype has only one observation. This chain uses TRBV6-2 or TRBV6-3 with TRBJ2-7; D is undetermined. The CDR3 is 14 amino acids. Trimming removed 7 bases at V and 7 bases at J, with 20 bases between. Germline V gene data show CDR1 as MNHEY and CDR2 as SVGEGT. CDR3 protein: CASTSSAETVEQYF. The CDR3 coding sequence is TGTGCCAGCACCTCCTCAGCCGAGACGGTGGAGCAGTACTTC.

This clonotype came up a few times. The J gene is TRBJ1-5, the V gene TRBV15, with D unresolved. The V end lost 3 bases, the J end lost 5 bases, and 5 bases lay between the germline ends. The CDR3 runs to 12 residues. Per the germline V gene, CDR1 is LNHNV and CDR2 is YYDKDF (reference sequence). This CDR3 reads CATSRGDQPQHF. As DNA, the CDR3 is TGTGCCACCAGCAGGGGTGATCAGCCCCAGCATTTT.

This clonotype was found many times. This chain links TRBV6-2 or TRBV6-3 with TRBJ1-1, with D hard to call. The V end lost 6 bases, the J end lost 1 base, and 9 bases lay between the germline ends. Looked up from germline, CDR1 is MNHEY and CDR2 is SVGEGT. This CDR3 comprises 13 residues. The CDR3 region is CASSPEANTEAFF. CDR3 DNA sequence: TGTGCCAGCAGCCCGGAGGCGAACACTGAAGCTTTCTTT.

This clonotype occurred a few times. V is TRBV20-1 and J is TRBJ2-3, with 11 nucleotides matching TRBD1. The CDR3 sequence is 14 residues long. Germline lookup yields CDR1 DFQATT and CDR2 SNEGSKA (reference sequence). V was pared by 4 bases and J by 2 bases, with 2 bases of the junction left unmatched. CDR3 coding DNA: TGCAGTGCTACTGGACAGGGGGCCACAGATACGCAGTATTTT. Translated, it gives CSATGQGATDTQYF.

The table lists this clonotype with a few counts. In nucleotides, the CDR3 is TGCAGCGGCACTAGCGGGATCTATAATGAGCAGTTCTTC. Amino acids: CSGTSGIYNEQFF. This chain connects TRBV29-1 to TRBJ2-1, with TRBD2 identical over 10 bases. The CDR3 totals 13 residues. The V segment lost 7 bases and the J segment 7 bases; nucleotides outside the gene matches: 7. Germline lookup yields CDR1 SQVTM and CDR2 ANQGSEA.

The rearrangement joins TRBV7-8 to TRBJ2-3, with D perhaps assigned TRBD1 or TRBD2 (6 bases each). CDR1 SGHVS and CDR2 FQNEAQ come from the germline V gene. The V end was cut by 3 bases, the J end by 1 base, with 11 bases between. The CDR3 runs 15 residues. Here the CDR3 DNA reads TGTGCCAGCAGCTTCCGGGGGCCCCGCACAGATACGCAGTATTTT. Residues: CASSFRGPRTDTQYF. The complete variable domain, with remaining parts taken from reference TRBV7-8 and TRBJ2-3, reads GAGVSQSPRYKVAKRGQDVALRCDPISGHVSLFWYQQALGQGPEFLTYFQNEAQLDKSGLPSDRFFAERPEGSVSTLKIQRTQQEDSAVYLCASSFRGPRTDTQYFGPGTRLTVL.

The gene calls are TRBV12-3 or TRBV12-4 and TRBJ1-4; 9 bases map to TRBD1. Unmatched junction bases numbered 0, after V lost 5 bases and J lost 5 bases. The CDR3 contains 13 residues. In DNA, the CDR3 is TGTGCCAGCAGTACAGGGGGCAATGAAAAACTGTTTTTT. This encodes CASSTGGNEKLFF.

This clonotype showed up many times. This sequence joins TRBV7-8 and TRBJ2-3; no definite D call. Trimming shortened V by 5 bases and J by 2 bases, and 5 bases separated the two germline ends. The CDR3 sequence is 12 residues long. In germline, CDR1 is SGHVS, CDR2 FQNEAQ. CDR3 bases: TGTGCCAGCAGCCTCTACACAGATACGCAGTATTTT. This sequence encodes CASSLYTDTQYF.